In its sample, the clone carrying this T cell receptor beta chain was seen a few times. This entry comes from a study of blood T cell repertoires in COVID-19. Study context: Samples representing acute and convalescent COVID-19 were sourced from the United States, Italy and Spain. T cells, B-cell-depleted T cells, or PBMCs provided the cDNA or gDNA that served as material.

The V end was cut by 8 bases, the J end by 3 bases, with 11 bases between. The CDR3 is made up of 13 amino acids. Per germline, CDR1 ENHRY and CDR2 SYGVKD. The authors' processing: From reference gene primer amplification, estimates of nucleated cell counts were derived. Assay: immunoSEQ multiplex PCR; the TCRdb copy retains only in-frame clones and omits some. V, J and clone size were drawn from that table, and D and trimming were deduced from the DNA. The sample lists around 72,000 clones; about nine tenths were seen once. The sequencing sample was made of peripheral blood. The chain joins TRBV10-3 to TRBJ1-5; no definite D call. The source is a human donor with active COVID-19. The donor label of this sample is uncertain. CDR3: CAIQATYNQPQHF. The CDR3 coding sequence is TGTGCCATCCAGGCTACCTACAATCAGCCCCAGCATTTT.